A single T cell receptor (beta chain) is shown here with its context. The data belong to a study of blood T cell repertoires in COVID-19. Repertoires were generated with immunoSEQ multiplex PCR, while TCRdb's copy carries only in-frame clones and drops some. This sample has hundreds of thousands of clones, with roughly 89% found just once. Germline V gene data show CDR1 as SGHRS and CDR2 as YFSETQ. The V end was cut by 4 bases, the J end by 1 base, with 11 bases between. This CDR3 is built from 14 residues. The TCR was taken from a woman in her 30s with active or convalescent COVID-19. The sample comprised peripheral blood. V usage is TRBV5-1 and J usage is TRBJ1-1; D is unresolved. The CDR3 region has the DNA TGCGCCAGCAGCCCCGGCAGCGGGAACACTGAAGCTTTCTTT. Translated: CASSPGSGNTEAFF.